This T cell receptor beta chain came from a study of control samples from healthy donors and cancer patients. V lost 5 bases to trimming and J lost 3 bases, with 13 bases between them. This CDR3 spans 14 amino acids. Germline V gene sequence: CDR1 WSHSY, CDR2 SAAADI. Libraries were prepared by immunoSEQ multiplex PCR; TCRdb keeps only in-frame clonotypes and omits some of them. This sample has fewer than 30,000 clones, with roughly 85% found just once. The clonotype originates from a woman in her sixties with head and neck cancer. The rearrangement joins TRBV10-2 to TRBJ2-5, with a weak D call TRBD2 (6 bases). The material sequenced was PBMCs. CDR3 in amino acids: CASSPASDKETQYF. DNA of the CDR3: TGCGCCAGCAGTCCGGCTAGCGACAAAGAGACCCAGTACTTC.